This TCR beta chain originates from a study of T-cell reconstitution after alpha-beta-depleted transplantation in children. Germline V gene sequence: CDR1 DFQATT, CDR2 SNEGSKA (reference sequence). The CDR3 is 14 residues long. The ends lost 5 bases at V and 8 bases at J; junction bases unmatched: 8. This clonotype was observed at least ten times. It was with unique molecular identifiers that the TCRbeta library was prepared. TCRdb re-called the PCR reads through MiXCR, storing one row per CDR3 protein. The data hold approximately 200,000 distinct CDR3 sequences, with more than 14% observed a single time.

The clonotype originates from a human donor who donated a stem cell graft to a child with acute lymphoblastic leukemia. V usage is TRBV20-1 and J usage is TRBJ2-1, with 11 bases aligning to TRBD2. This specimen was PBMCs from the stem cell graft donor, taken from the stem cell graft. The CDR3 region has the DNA TGCAGTGCTCTTAAACTAGCGGGAGTCTATGAGCAGTTCTTC. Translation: CSALKLAGVYEQFF.